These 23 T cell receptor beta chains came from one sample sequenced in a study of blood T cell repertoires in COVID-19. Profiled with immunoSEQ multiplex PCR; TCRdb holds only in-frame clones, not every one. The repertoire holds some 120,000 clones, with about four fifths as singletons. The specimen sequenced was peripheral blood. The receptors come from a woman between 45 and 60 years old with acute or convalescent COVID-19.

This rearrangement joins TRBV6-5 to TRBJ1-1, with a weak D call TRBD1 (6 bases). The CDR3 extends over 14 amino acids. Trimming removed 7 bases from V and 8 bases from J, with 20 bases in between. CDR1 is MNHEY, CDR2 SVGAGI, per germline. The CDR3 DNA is TGTGCCAGCACTTGGACAGAAGGGGTTTCCGAAGCTTTCTTT. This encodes CASTWTEGVSEAFF.

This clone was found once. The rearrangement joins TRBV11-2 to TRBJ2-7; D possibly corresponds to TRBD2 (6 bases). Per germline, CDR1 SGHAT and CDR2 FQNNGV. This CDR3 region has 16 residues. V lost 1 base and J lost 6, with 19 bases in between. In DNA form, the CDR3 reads TGTGCCAGCAGCTTAGTTCGGCTAGCGTCAACGAGCGAGCAGTACTTC. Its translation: CASSLVRLASTSEQYF.

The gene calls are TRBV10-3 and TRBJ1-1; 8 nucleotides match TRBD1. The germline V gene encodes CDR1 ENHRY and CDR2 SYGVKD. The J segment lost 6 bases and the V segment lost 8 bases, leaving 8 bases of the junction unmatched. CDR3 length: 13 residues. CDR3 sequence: CAIAQGGSAEAFF. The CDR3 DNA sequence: TGTGCCATCGCACAGGGGGGAAGCGCTGAAGCTTTCTTT.

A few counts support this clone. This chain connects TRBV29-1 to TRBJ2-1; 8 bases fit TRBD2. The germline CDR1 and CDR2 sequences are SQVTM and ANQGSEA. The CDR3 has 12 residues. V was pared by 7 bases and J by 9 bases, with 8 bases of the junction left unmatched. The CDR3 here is CSAGGLVGEQFF. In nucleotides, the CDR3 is TGCAGCGCTGGGGGACTAGTGGGTGAGCAGTTCTTC.

The CDR3 region is CASSPRTGATEAFF. The CDR3 region has the DNA TGCGCCAGCAGCCCACGGACAGGGGCCACTGAAGCTTTCTTT. The chain is built from TRBV5-1 and TRBJ1-1; 9 bases align to TRBD1. Germline CDR1 SGHRS, CDR2 YFSETQ. J lost 4 bases, V lost 4 bases, and 5 bases had no gene match. The CDR3 totals 14 residues.

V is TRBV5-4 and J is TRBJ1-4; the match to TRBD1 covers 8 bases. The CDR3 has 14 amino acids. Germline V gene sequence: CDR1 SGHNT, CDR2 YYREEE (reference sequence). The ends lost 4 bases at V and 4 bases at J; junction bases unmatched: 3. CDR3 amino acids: CASSRTGNNEKLFF. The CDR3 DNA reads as TGTGCCAGCAGCCGGACAGGGAATAATGAAAAACTGTTTTTT.

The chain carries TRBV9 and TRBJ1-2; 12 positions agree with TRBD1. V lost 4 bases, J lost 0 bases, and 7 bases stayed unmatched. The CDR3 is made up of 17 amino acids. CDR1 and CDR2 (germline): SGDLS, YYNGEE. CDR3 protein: CASSTGTGGAPNYGYTF. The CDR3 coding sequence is TGTGCCAGCAGCACTGGGACAGGGGGCGCCCCTAACTATGGCTACACCTTC.

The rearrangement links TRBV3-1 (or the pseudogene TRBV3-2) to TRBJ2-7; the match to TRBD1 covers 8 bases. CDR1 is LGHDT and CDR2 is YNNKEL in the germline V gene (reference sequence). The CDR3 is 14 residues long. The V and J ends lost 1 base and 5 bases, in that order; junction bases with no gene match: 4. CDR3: CASSQGTGFHEQYF. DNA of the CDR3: TGTGCCAGCAGCCAAGGGACAGGGTTTCACGAGCAGTACTTC.

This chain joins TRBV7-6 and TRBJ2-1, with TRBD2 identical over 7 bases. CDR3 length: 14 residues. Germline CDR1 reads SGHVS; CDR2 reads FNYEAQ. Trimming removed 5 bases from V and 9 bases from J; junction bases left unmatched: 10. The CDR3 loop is CASSVATSSGEQFF. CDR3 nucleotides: TGTGCCAGCAGCGTCGCGACTAGCAGTGGTGAGCAGTTCTTC.

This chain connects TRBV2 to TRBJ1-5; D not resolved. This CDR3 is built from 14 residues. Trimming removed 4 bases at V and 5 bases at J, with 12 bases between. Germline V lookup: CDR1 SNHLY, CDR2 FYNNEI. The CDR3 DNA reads TGTGCCAGCAGTGGGTCCAGGATCGATCAGCCCCAGCATTTT. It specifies CASSGSRIDQPQHF.

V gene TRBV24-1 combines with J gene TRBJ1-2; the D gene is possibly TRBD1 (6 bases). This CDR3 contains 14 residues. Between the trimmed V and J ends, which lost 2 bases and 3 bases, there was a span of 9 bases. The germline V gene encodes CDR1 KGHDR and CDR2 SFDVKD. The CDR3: CATSDSTGDYGYTF. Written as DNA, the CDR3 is TGTGCCACCAGTGATTCGACAGGCGACTATGGCTACACCTTC.

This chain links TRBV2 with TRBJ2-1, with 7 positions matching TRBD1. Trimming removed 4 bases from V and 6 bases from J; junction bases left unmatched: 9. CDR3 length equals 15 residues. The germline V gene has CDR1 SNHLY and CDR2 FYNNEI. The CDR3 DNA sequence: TGTGCCAGCAGTGCCCGACAGGGAAGTGGCAATGAGCAGTTCTTC. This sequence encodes CASSARQGSGNEQFF.

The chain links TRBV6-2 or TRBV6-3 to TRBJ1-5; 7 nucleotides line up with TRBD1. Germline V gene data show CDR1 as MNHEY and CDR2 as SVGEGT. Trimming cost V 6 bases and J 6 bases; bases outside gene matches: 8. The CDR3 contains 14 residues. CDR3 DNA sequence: TGTGCCAGCAGCACCGACAGGGTGGGTCAGCCCCAGCATTTT. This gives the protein CASSTDRVGQPQHF.

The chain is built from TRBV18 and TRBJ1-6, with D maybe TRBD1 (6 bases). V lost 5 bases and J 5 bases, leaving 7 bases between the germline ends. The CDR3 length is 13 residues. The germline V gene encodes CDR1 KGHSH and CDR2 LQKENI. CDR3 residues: CASSNRDNSPLHF. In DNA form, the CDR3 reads TGTGCCAGCTCAAACAGGGATAATTCACCCCTCCACTTT.

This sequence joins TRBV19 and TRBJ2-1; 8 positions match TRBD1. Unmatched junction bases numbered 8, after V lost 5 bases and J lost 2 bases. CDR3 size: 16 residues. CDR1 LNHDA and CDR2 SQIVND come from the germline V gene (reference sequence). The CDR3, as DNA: TGTGCCAGTAGTCCCCGACAGGGGAAAACCTACAATGAGCAGTTCTTC. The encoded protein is CASSPRQGKTYNEQFF.

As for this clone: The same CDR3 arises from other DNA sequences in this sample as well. The CDR3 sequence: CASSLAGGNTGELFF. The CDR3 bases are TGCGCCAGCAGCTTGGCGGGGGGAAACACCGGGGAGCTGTTTTTT. The chain uses TRBV5-1 and TRBJ2-2, with TRBD2 matching over 7 bases. Germline loops: CDR1 SGHRS, CDR2 YFSETQ. The CDR3 totals 15 residues. The V segment lost 0 bases and the J segment 2 bases; nucleotides outside the gene matches: 1. The full variable domain, with the rest looked up from reference TRBV5-1 and TRBJ2-2, is KAGVTQTPRYLIKTRGQQVTLSCSPISGHRSVSWYQQTPGQGLQFLFEYFSETQRNKGNFPGRFSGRQFSNSRSEMNVSTLELGDSALYLCASSLAGGNTGELFFGEGSRLTVL.

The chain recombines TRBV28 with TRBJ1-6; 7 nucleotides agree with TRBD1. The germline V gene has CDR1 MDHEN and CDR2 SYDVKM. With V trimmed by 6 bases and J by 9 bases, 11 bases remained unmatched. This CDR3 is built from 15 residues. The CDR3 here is CASREKTGMGSPLHF. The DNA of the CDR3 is TGTGCCAGCAGGGAAAAGACAGGGATGGGTTCACCCCTCCACTTT.

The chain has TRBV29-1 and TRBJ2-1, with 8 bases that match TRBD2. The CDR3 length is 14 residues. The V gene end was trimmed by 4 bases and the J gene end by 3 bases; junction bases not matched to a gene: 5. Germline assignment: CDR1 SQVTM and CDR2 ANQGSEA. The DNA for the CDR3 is TGCAGCGTTGCAGCGGGGGAGATCTACAATGAGCAGTTCTTC. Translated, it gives CSVAAGEIYNEQFF.

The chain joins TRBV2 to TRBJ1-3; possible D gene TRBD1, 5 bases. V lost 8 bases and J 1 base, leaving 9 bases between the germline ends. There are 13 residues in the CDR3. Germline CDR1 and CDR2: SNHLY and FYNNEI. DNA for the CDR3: TGTGCCAGCGGGTACAGGTCTGGAAACACCATATATTTT. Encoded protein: CASGYRSGNTIYF.

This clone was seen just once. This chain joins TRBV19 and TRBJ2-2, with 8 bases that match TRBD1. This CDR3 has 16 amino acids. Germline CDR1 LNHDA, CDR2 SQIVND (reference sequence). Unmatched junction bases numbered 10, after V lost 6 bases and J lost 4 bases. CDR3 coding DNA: TGTGCCAGTAGGTACAGGGACAGGATTGTCACCGGGGAGCTGTTTTTT. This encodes CASRYRDRIVTGELFF.

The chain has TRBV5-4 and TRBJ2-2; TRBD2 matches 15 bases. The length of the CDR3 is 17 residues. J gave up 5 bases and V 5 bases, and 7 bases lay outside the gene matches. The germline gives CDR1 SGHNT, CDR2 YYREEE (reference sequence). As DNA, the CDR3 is TGTGCCAGCAGAAGGACTAGCGGGGGGGCGGGAACCGGGGAGCTGTTTTTT. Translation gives CASRRTSGGAGTGELFF.

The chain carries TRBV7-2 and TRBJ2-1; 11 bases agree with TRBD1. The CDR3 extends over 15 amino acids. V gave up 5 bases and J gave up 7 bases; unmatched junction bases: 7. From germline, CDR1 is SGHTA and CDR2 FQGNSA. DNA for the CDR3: TGTGCCAGCAGCCCGGGGACAGGGGGGAGAAATGAGCAGTTCTTC. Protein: CASSPGTGGRNEQFF. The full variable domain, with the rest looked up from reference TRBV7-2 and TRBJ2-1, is GAGVSQSPSNKVTEKGKDVELRCDPISGHTALYWYRQSLGQGLEFLIYFQGNSAPDKSGLPSDRFSAERTGGSVSTLTIQRTQQEDSAVYLCASSPGTGGRNEQFFGPGTRLTVL.

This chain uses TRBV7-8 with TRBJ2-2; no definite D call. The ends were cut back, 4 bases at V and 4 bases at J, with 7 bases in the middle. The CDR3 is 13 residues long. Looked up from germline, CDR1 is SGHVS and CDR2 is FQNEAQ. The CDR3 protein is CASSWRTTGELFF. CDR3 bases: TGTGCCAGCAGCTGGAGAACCACCGGGGAGCTGTTTTTT.